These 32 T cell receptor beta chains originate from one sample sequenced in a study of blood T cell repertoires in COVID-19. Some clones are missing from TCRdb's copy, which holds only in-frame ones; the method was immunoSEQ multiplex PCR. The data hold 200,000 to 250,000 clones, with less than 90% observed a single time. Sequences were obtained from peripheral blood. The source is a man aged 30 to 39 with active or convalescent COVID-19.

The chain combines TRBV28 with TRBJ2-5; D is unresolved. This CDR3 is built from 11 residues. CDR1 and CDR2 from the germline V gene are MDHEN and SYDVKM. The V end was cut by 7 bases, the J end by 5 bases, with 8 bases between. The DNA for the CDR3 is TGTGCCAGCACCTCACGGGAGACCCAGTACTTC. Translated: CASTSRETQYF. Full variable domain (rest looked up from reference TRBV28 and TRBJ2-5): DVKVTQSSRYLVKRTGEKVFLECVQDMDHENMFWYRQDPGLGLRLIYFSYDVKMKEKGDIPEGYSVSREKKERFSLILESASTNQTSMYLCASTSRETQYFGPGTRLLVL.

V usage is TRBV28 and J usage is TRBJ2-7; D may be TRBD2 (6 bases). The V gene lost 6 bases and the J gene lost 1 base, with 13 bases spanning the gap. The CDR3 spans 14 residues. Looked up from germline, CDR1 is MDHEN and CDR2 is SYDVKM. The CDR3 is CASRPPGGSYEQYF. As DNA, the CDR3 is TGTGCCAGCAGACCCCCCGGGGGATCCTACGAGCAGTACTTC.

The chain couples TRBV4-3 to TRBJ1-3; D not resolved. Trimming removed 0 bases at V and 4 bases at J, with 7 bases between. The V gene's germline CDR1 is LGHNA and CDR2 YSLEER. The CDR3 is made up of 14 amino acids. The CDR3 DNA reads TGCGCCAGCAGCCAAGACCCTTTAGGAAACACCATATATTTT. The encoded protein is CASSQDPLGNTIYF.

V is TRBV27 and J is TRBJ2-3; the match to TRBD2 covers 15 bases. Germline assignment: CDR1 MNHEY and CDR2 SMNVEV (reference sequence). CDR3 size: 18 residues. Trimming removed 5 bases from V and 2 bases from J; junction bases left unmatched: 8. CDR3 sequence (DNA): TGTGCCAGCAGTAACCAGGGACTAGCGGGAGGACTCACAGATACGCAGTATTTT. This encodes CASSNQGLAGGLTDTQYF.

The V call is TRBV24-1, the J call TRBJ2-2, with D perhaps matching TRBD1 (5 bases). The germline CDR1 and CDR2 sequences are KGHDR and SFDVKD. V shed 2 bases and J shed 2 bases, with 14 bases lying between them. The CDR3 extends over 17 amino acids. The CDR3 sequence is CATSDYTLGLNTGELFF. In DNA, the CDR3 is TGTGCCACCAGTGATTATACCCTGGGGCTAAACACCGGGGAGCTGTTTTTT.

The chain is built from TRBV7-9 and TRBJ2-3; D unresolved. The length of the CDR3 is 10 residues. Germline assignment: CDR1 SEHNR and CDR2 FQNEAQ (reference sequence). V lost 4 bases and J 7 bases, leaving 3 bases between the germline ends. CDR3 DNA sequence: TGTGCCAGCAGCTCTAATACGCAGTATTTT. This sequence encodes CASSSNTQYF.

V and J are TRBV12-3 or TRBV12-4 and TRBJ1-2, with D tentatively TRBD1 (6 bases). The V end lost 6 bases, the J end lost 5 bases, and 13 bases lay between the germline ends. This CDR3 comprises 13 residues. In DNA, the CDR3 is TGTGCCAGCAGACAGGGATCGCTGTATGGCTACACCTTC. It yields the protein CASRQGSLYGYTF.

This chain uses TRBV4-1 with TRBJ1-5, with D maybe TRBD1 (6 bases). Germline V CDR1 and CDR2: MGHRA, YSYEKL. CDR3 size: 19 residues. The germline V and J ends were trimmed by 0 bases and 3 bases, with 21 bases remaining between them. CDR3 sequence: CASSQDTIPGGAYNQPQHF. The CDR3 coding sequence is TGCGCCAGCAGCCAAGATACCATACCGGGGGGCGCGTACAATCAGCCCCAGCATTTT.

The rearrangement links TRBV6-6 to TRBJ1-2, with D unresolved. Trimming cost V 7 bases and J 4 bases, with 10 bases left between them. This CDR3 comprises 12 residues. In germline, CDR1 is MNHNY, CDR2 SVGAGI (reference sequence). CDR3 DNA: TGTGCCAGCACCTCGCACAGCTATGGCTACACCTTC. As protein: CASTSHSYGYTF.

The CDR3: CAYLAGGVADTQYF. In DNA form, the CDR3 reads TGTGCCTATCTAGCGGGGGGGGTCGCAGATACGCAGTATTTT. This chain connects TRBV30 to TRBJ2-3; 12 positions match TRBD2. The V gene end was trimmed by 7 bases and the J gene end by 4 bases; junction bases not matched to a gene: 6. CDR1 is GTSNPN and CDR2 is SVGIG in the germline V gene (reference sequence). The CDR3 is 14 residues long.

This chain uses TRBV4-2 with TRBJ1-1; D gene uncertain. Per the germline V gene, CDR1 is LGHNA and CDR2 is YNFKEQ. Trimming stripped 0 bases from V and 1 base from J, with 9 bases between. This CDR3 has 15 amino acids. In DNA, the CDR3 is TGTGCCAGCAGCCAAGAGGCTGGCTCGAACACTGAAGCTTTCTTT. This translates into CASSQEAGSNTEAFF.

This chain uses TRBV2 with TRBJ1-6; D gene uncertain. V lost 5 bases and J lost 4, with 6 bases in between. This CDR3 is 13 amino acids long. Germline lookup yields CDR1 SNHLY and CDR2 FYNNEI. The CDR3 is CASSNPYNSPLHF. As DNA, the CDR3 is TGTGCCAGCAGTAATCCGTATAATTCACCCCTCCACTTT.

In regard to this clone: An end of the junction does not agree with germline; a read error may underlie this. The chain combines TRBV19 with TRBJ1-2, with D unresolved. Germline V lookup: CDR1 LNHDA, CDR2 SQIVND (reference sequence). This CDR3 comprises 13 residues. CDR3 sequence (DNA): TGTGCCAGTAGTATAGACCCCTGGTTCCCCTACTCCTTC. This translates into CASSIDPWFPYSF. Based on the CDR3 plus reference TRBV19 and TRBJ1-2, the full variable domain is DGGITQSPKYLFRKEGQNVTLSCEQNLNHDAMYWYRQDPGQGLRLIYYSQIVNDFQKGDIAEGYSVSREKKESFPLTVTSAQKNPTAFYLCASSIDPWFPYSFGSGTRLTVV.

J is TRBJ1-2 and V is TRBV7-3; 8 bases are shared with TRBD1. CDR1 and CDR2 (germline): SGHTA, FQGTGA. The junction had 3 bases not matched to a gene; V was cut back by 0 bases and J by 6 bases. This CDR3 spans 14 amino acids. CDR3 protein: CASSLTLQGDGYTF. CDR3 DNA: TGTGCCAGCAGCTTAACGTTACAGGGGGATGGCTACACCTTC.

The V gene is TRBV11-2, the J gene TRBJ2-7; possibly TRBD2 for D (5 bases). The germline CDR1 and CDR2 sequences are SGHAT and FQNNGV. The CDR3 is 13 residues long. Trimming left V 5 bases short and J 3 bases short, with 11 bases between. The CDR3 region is CASSLGRDYEQYF. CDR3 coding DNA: TGTGCCAGCAGCCTTGGACGGGACTACGAGCAGTACTTC. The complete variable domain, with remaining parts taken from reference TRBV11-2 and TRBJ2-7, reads EAGVAQSPRYKIIEKRQSVAFWCNPISGHATLYWYQQILGQGPKLLIQFQNNGVVDDSQLPKDRFSAERLKGVDSTLKIQPAKLEDSAVYLCASSLGRDYEQYFGPGTRLTVT.

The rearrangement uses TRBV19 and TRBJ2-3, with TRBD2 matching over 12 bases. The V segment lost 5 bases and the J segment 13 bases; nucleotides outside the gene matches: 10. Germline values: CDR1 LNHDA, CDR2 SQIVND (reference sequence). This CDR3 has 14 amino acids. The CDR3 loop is CASSEGLAGYEKYF. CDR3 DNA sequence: TGTGCCAGTAGTGAAGGACTAGCGGGGTACGAGAAGTATTTT.

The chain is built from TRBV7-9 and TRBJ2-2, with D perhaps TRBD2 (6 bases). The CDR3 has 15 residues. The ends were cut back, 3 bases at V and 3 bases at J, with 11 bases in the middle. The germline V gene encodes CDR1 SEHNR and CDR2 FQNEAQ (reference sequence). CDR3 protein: CASSFSGLYTGELFF. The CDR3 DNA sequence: TGTGCCAGCAGCTTTTCGGGACTCTACACCGGGGAGCTGTTTTTT. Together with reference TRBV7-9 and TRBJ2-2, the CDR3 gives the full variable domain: DTGVSQNPRHKITKRGQNVTFRCDPISEHNRLYWYRQTLGQGPEFLTYFQNEAQLEKSRLLSDRFSAERPKGSFSTLEIQRTEQGDSAMYLCASSFSGLYTGELFFGEGSRLTVL.

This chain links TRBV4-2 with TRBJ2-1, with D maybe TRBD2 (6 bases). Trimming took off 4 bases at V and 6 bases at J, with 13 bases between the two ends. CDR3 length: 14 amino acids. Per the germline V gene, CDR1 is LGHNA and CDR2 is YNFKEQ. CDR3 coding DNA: TGTGCCAGCAGCCTAACCGGGACTTCCAATGAGCAGTTCTTC. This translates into CASSLTGTSNEQFF.

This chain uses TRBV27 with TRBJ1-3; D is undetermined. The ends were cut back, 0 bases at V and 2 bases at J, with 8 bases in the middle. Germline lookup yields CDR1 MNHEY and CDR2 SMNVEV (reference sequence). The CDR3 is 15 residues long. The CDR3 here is CASSLSPGTGNTIYF. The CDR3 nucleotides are TGTGCCAGCAGTTTATCTCCAGGAACTGGAAACACCATATATTTT.

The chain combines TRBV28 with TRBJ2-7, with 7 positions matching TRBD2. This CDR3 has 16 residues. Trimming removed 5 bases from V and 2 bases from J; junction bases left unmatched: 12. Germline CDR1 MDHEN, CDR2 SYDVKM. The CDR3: CASSPSWGGYTYEQYF. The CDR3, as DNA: TGTGCCAGCAGTCCCTCCTGGGGGGGATACACCTACGAGCAGTACTTC.

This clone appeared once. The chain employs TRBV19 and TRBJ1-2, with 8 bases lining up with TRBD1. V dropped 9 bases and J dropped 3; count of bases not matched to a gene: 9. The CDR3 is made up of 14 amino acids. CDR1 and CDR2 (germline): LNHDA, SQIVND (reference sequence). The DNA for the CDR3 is TGTGCCAGCCGTAAACAGGGGGGGGACTATGGCTACACCTTC. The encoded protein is CASRKQGGDYGYTF.

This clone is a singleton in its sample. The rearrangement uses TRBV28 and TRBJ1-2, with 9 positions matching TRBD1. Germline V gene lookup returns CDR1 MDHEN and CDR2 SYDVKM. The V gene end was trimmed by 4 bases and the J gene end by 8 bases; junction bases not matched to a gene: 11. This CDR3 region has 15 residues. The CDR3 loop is CASSSGQGKILGYTF. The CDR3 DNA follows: TGTGCCAGCAGTTCCGGACAGGGGAAGATCCTGGGCTACACCTTC.

The CDR3 DNA is TGTGCCAGCAGTGAGGCGGACAGGGTCGAGCAGTACTTC. Amino acid sequence: CASSEADRVEQYF. The J gene is TRBJ2-7, the V gene TRBV6-1; 8 positions agree with TRBD1. The V segment lost 3 bases and the J segment 6 bases; nucleotides outside the gene matches: 4. Germline V CDR1 and CDR2: MNHNS, SASEGT. This CDR3 has 13 amino acids.

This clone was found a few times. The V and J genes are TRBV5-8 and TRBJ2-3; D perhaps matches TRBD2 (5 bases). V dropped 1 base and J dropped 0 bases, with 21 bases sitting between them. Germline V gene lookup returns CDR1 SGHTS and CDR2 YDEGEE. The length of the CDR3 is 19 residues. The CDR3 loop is CASSLYRGLGERSTDTQYF. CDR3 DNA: TGTGCCAGCAGCTTGTATCGAGGTCTCGGGGAACGCAGCACAGATACGCAGTATTTT.

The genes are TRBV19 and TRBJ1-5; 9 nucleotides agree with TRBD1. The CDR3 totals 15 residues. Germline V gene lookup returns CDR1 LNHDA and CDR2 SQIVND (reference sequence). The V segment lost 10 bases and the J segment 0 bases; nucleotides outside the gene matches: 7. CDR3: CATRTGVISNQPQHF. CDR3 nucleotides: TGTGCCACCAGGACAGGGGTAATTAGCAATCAGCCCCAGCATTTT. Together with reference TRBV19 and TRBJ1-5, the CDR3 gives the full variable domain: DGGITQSPKYLFRKEGQNVTLSCEQNLNHDAMYWYRQDPGQGLRLIYYSQIVNDFQKGDIAEGYSVSREKKESFPLTVTSAQKNPTAFYLCATRTGVISNQPQHFGDGTRLSIL.

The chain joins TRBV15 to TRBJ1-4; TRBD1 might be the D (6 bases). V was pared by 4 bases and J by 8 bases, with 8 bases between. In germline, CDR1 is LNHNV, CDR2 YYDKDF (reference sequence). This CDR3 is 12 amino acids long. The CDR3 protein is CATSTGEEKLFF. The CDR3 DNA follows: TGTGCCACCAGCACAGGGGAAGAAAAACTGTTTTTT. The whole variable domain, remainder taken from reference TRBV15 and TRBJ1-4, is DAMVIQNPRYQVTQFGKPVTLSCSQTLNHNVMYWYQQKSSQAPKLLFHYYDKDFNNEADTPDNFQSRRPNTSFCFLDIRSPGLGDTAMYLCATSTGEEKLFFGSGTQLSVL.

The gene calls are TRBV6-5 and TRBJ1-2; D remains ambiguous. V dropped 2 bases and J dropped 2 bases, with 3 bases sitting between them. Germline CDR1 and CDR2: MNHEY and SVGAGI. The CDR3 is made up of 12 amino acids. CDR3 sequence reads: CASSYSNYGYTF. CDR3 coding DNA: TGTGCCAGCAGTTACAGCAACTATGGCTACACCTTC.

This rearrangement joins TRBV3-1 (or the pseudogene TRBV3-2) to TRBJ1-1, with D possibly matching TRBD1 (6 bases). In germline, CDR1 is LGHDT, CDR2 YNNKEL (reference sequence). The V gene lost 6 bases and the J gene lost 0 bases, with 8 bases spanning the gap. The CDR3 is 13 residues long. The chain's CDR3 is CASRQGLNTEAFF. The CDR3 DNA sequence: TGTGCCAGCAGACAGGGATTGAACACTGAAGCTTTCTTT.

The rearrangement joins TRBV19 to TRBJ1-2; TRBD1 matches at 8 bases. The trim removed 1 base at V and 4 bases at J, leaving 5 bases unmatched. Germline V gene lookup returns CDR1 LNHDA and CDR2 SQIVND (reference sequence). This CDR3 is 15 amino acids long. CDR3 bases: TGTGCCAGTAGTATAGCTGACAGGGGCACCTATGGCTACACCTTC. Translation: CASSIADRGTYGYTF.

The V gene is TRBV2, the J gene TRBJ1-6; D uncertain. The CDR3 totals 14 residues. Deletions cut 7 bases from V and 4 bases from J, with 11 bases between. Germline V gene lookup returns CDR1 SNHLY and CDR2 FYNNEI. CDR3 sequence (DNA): TGTGCCAGCACCCTTTCGGTGTATAATTCACCCCTCCACTTT. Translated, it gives CASTLSVYNSPLHF.

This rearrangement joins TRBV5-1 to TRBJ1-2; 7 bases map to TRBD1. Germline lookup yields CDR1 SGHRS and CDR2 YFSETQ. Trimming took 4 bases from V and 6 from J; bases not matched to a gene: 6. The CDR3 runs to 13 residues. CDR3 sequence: CASSLTRGDGYTF. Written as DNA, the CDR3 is TGCGCCAGCAGCCTCACCAGGGGGGATGGCTACACCTTC.

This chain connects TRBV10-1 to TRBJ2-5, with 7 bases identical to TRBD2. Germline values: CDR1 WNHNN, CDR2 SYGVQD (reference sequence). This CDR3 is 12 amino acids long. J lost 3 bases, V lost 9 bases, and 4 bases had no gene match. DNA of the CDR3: TGCGCCAGGATCCTAGCGGAAGAGACCCAGTACTTC. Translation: CARILAEETQYF.